The 10 T cell receptor beta chains reported below all come from one sample, sequenced in a study of shared clonotypes between healthy human individuals. Generated by immunoSEQ multiplex PCR, the TCRdb table keeps only in-frame clones and is missing some. The table has about 470,000 clones, more than 75% seen once. The sequencing input was PBMCs. Source of these receptors: a middle-aged woman in good health. Some clones in this sample may be carry-over from other donors' samples.

In its sample, this clone was seen a few times. V and J are TRBV10-3 and TRBJ1-1; 8 bases map to TRBD1. CDR1 ENHRY and CDR2 SYGVKD come from the germline V gene. The CDR3 extends over 14 amino acids. The trim removed 7 bases at V and 4 bases at J, leaving 8 bases unmatched. CDR3 sequence: CAIKPGQDGTEAFF. In nucleotides, the CDR3 is TGTGCCATCAAACCGGGACAGGACGGCACTGAAGCTTTCTTT.

The sample holds a few counts of this clone. The gene calls are TRBV5-1 and TRBJ2-2, with unresolved D. The CDR3 length is 15 residues. Germline V gives CDR1 SGHRS, CDR2 YFSETQ. Trimming pared 2 bases from V and 0 bases from J, leaving 8 bases between. This CDR3 reads CASSLGGANTGELFF. The CDR3 nucleotides are TGCGCCAGCAGCTTAGGTGGGGCGAACACCGGGGAGCTGTTTTTT. Filled out from reference TRBV5-1 and TRBJ2-2, the complete variable domain reads KAGVTQTPRYLIKTRGQQVTLSCSPISGHRSVSWYQQTPGQGLQFLFEYFSETQRNKGNFPGRFSGRQFSNSRSEMNVSTLELGDSALYLCASSLGGANTGELFFGEGSRLTVL.

The chain recombines TRBV28 with TRBJ2-7; no reliable D call. Trimming pared 7 bases from V and 3 bases from J, leaving 16 bases between. Germline V CDR1 and CDR2: MDHEN, SYDVKM. This CDR3 comprises 14 residues. The CDR3 loop is CASTHGGDFYEQYF. In nucleotides, the CDR3 is TGTGCCAGCACCCATGGCGGAGACTTCTACGAGCAGTACTTC. The variable domain in full, with the rest retrieved from reference TRBV28 and TRBJ2-7, is DVKVTQSSRYLVKRTGEKVFLECVQDMDHENMFWYRQDPGLGLRLIYFSYDVKMKEKGDIPEGYSVSREKKERFSLILESASTNQTSMYLCASTHGGDFYEQYFGPGTRLTVT.

The CDR3 DNA reads TGTGCCAGCAGTTTATTGGGGACAGGGGGTTACGAGCAGTACTTC. The encoded protein is CASSLLGTGGYEQYF. The chain links TRBV28 to TRBJ2-7; 11 nucleotides match TRBD1. The V and J ends lost 1 base and 4 bases, in that order; junction bases with no gene match: 3. Germline V gene lookup returns CDR1 MDHEN and CDR2 SYDVKM. This CDR3 is built from 15 residues.

Comment on this clone: This sample includes further DNA sequences coding for the same CDR3. DNA of the CDR3: TGTGCCAGCCGAGGGAGCAATCAGCCCCAGCATTTT. It specifies CASRGSNQPQHF. This chain connects TRBV28 to TRBJ1-5; D unclear. The germline CDR1 and CDR2 sequences are MDHEN and SYDVKM. V was pared by 8 bases and J by 1 base, with 6 bases between. The CDR3 loop spans 12 amino acids. Full variable domain (missing parts from reference TRBV28 and TRBJ1-5): DVKVTQSSRYLVKRTGEKVFLECVQDMDHENMFWYRQDPGLGLRLIYFSYDVKMKEKGDIPEGYSVSREKKERFSLILESASTNQTSMYLCASRGSNQPQHFGDGTRLSIL.

This chain uses TRBV5-4 with TRBJ1-1; 7 bases map to TRBD1. This CDR3 is built from 16 residues. V was clipped by 2 bases and J by 1 base; unmatched bases: 8. Germline CDR1 SGHNT, CDR2 YYREEE (reference sequence). CDR3 region: CASSLALTGANTEAFF. CDR3 DNA sequence: TGTGCCAGCAGCTTAGCTTTAACAGGGGCGAACACTGAAGCTTTCTTT. Filled out from reference TRBV5-4 and TRBJ1-1, the complete variable domain reads ETGVTQSPTHLIKTRGQQVTLRCSSQSGHNTVSWYQQALGQGPQFIFQYYREEENGRGNFPPRFSGLQFPNYSSELNVNALELDDSALYLCASSLALTGANTEAFFGQGTRLTVV.

The chain couples TRBV5-1 to TRBJ2-3; TRBD2 aligns across 13 bases. This CDR3 is built from 15 residues. Germline V CDR1 and CDR2: SGHRS, YFSETQ. J gave up 9 bases and V 0 bases, and 4 bases lay outside the gene matches. The chain's CDR3 is CASSLEGTSGKTQYF. In DNA form, the CDR3 reads TGCGCCAGCAGCTTGGAGGGGACTAGCGGGAAGACGCAGTATTTT.

The CDR3 reads CASSNPGLAAQYF. In nucleotides, the CDR3 is TGTGCCAGCAGCAACCCGGGACTAGCAGCGCAGTACTTC. This rearrangement joins TRBV7-9 to TRBJ2-7; 9 bases map to TRBD2. CDR3 length: 13 residues. The V gene's germline CDR1 is SEHNR and CDR2 FQNEAQ (reference sequence). The J segment lost 9 bases and the V segment lost 5 bases, leaving 8 bases of the junction unmatched. Drawing the rest from reference TRBV7-9 and TRBJ2-7, the complete variable domain is DTGVSQNPRHKITKRGQNVTFRCDPISEHNRLYWYRQTLGQGPEFLTYFQNEAQLEKSRLLSDRFSAERPKGSFSTLEIQRTEQGDSAMYLCASSNPGLAAQYFGPGTRLTVT.

The genes are TRBV28 and TRBJ1-2; 8 bases are shared with TRBD1. Germline V gene data show CDR1 as MDHEN and CDR2 as SYDVKM. This CDR3 region has 16 residues. The V gene end was trimmed by 4 bases and the J gene end by 1 base; junction bases not matched to a gene: 8. The CDR3 sequence is CASSSHGQGGNYGYTF. The CDR3 DNA reads TGTGCCAGCAGTTCGCATGGACAGGGTGGTAACTATGGCTACACCTTC.

The rearrangement uses TRBV7-9 and TRBJ1-2; D ambiguous. Trimming pared 8 bases from V and 1 base from J, leaving 11 bases between. This CDR3 comprises 13 residues. Germline V CDR1 and CDR2: SEHNR, FQNEAQ (reference sequence). CDR3 sequence: CASAPTHNYGYTF. Here the CDR3 DNA reads TGTGCCAGCGCCCCGACCCATAACTATGGCTACACCTTC.